Listed below are T cell receptor beta chains from one sample, sequenced in a study of blood T cell repertoires in COVID-19. The method was immunoSEQ multiplex PCR; TCRdb's version includes in-frame clones alone and lacks a portion of them. The data show approximately 30,000 clones, 91% seen once. Sample: peripheral blood. The receptors stem from a human donor with active COVID-19. The donor label of this sample is uncertain. CDR3s include the opening cysteine and the closing phenylalanine or tryptophan. Fields, in order: J gene, D gene, clone size, V gene, CDR3 DNA, CDR3 protein. The D gene is left open where the match is weak. Clone size appears in some rows only: once, few, many, or a class for an expanded clone.

>TRBJ1-2|.|.|TRBV7-2
TGTGCCAGCAGCTTAGCGCGAGAAATCTATGGCTACACCTTC
CASSLAREIYGYTF
>TRBJ2-7|.|.|TRBV6-6
TGTGCCAGCAGTTACCCTCCAGGGGCCGAGCAGTACTTC
CASSYPPGAEQYF
>TRBJ2-1|.|.|TRBV13
TGTGCCAGCAGCTTATTAGGGGGCAATGAGCAGTTCTTC
CASSLLGGNEQFF
>TRBJ2-7|.|.|TRBV2
TGTGCCAGCAGTGTGATACTCTACGAGCAGTACTTC
CASSVILYEQYF
>TRBJ1-4|TRBD1|.|TRBV2
TGTGCCAGCAGTGAGGGACAGGGAAGAAATGAAAAACTGTTTTTT
CASSEGQGRNEKLFF
>TRBJ1-5|.|.|TRBV5-6
TGTGCCAGCAGCTTGTCTCAACCGGATCAGCCCCAGCATTTT
CASSLSQPDQPQHF
>TRBJ2-1|TRBD2|.|TRBV25-1
TGTGCCAGCAGTGGTGCCGGGACTAGGTCGCTCAATGAGCAGTTCTTC
CASSGAGTRSLNEQFF
>TRBJ2-3|TRBD2|.|TRBV3-1/TRBV3-2
TGTGCCAGCAGCGGGACTTCTCGGGGGGGGGACCGAGATACGCAGTATTTT
CASSGTSRGGDRDTQYF
>TRBJ2-2|.|.|TRBV7-8
TGTGCCAGCAGCTTAGCATCCCGGGGTAACACCGGGGAGCTGTTTTTT
CASSLASRGNTGELFF
>TRBJ2-5|TRBD2|.|TRBV5-1
TGCGCCAGCAGCTTGGAGGTAGCGGGGGGAGAGACCCAGTACTTC
CASSLEVAGGETQYF
>TRBJ2-3|.|.|TRBV27
TGTGCCAGCAACGCGCCCCGGGATACGCAGTATTTT
CASNAPRDTQYF
>TRBJ2-7|TRBD1|.|TRBV7-9
TGTGCCAGCAGCTTAAACAGCCAGGGGGCAGGGGAGCAGTACTTC
CASSLNSQGAGEQYF
>TRBJ2-3|TRBD2|once|TRBV10-3
TGTGCCATCCGCGCTAGCGGGGAAGATACGCAGTATTTT
CAIRASGEDTQYF
>TRBJ2-7|TRBD1|.|TRBV11-3
TGTGCCAGCAGCTTAGACAGAAGGACAGGGACCTCCTACGAGCAGTACTTC
CASSLDRRTGTSYEQYF
>TRBJ2-7|TRBD2|.|TRBV7-8
TGTGCCAGCAGCTTAGCGGTGACTAGCGCGGGCCACGAGCAGTACTTC
CASSLAVTSAGHEQYF
>TRBJ1-2|.|.|TRBV3-1/TRBV3-2
TGTGCCAGCAGCCAAGAGGGCCAGGGCCCCCCCTATGGCTACACCTTC
CASSQEGQGPPYGYTF